Listed here is a single TCR beta chain. Its target is unknown. The sample is drawn from a study of cytomegalovirus exposure and HLA in healthy donors. Study-wide points: Confirmation in vitro established that a few CMV-associated chains were specific for CMV antigens.

Between the trimmed V and J ends, which lost 6 bases and 6 bases, there was a span of 15 bases. This CDR3 region has 12 residues. The germline V gene has CDR1 SQVTM and CDR2 ANQGSEA. Sequencing was performed with immunoSEQ multiplex PCR; in TCRdb, only in-frame clones are kept and a portion is missing. Among 100,000 to 150,000 clones, 89% were seen once, and the ten largest hold approximately 1.1%. The clonotype was recovered from a woman younger than 30 in good health and CMV-seronegative. V is TRBV29-1 and J is TRBJ2-7; D is possibly TRBD2 (7 bases). The sample taken for sequencing was PBMCs. CDR3: CSVEIGGGEQYF. The CDR3 DNA reads as TGCAGCGTGGAGATAGGGGGGGGCGAGCAGTACTTC.